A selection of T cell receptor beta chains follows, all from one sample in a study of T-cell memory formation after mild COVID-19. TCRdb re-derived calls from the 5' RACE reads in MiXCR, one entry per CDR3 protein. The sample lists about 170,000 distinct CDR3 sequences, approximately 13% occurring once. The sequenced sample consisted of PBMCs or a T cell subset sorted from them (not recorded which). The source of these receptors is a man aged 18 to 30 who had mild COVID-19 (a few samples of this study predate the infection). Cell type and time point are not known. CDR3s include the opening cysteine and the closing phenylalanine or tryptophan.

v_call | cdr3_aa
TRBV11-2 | CASSLTGSEKLFF
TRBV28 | CASIEGGAGYNEQFF
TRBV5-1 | CASNPGQGYNEQFF
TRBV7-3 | CASSWGQAYGYTF
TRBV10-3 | CAISESDSSYEQYF
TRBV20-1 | CSAPSGVSTDTQYF
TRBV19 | CASSTGQGNNEQFF
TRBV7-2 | CASSLVAAIDNSPLHF
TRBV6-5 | CASSKTGNLNTEAFF
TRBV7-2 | CASSFGTSGGQETQYF
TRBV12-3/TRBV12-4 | CASRTGVVAETQYF
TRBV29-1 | CSVTQGSQFF
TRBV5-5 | CASSFLLRGQRTQYF
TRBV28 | CASSLGGRGAYNEQFF
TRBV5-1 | CASRPSGAYTDTQYF
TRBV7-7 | CASSPRPEDTQYF
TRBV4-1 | CASSQPTGSGELFF
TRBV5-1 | CASSSTGYTPQHF
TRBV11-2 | CASTVNQGQGNEQFF
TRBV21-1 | CASSKGIGGDTQYF
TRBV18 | CASSPVGQGETPLHF
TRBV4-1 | CASSQLTGGFTEAFF
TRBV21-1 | CASSKPTGTRQPQHF
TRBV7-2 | CASSWDSNEKLFF
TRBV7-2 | CASSLAGLSNEQFF
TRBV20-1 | CSARDRPGQGSNQPQHF
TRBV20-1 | CSAPIPGQGQAFF
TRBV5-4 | CASSLVGTSTDTQYF
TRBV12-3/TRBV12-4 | CASNANQGYGYTF
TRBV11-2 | CASSPLGGRDTGELFF
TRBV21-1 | CASSSFRGGSEAFF
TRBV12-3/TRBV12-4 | CASRRGSSYNEQFF
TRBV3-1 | CASSQISVGTEAFF
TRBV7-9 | CASSPGGSSYNEQFF
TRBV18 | CASSQEQGSQPQHF
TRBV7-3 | CASSPRPPLMRTDTQYF
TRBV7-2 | CASSLRLAGPSYNEQFF
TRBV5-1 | CASSFLTGGYEQYF
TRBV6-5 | CASREFRGGYTF
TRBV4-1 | CASSLGLGPETQYF
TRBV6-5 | CASSSTSGALNEQFF
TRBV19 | CASSAGTTRDTQYF
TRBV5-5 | CASSLNRRGEDTQYF
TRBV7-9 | CASSLGAGITDTQYF
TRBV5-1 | CASSLVQGRNTEAFF
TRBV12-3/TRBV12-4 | CASSSPMGVWTSFF
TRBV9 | CASSVQGEWKETQYF
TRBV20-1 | CSARPARTSGEKLFF
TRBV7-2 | CASSLRQGKETQYF
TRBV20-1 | CSGGLAGADTQYF
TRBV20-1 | CSANQGSGNTIYF
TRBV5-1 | CASSSRGSGGYSYEQYF
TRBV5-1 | CASSLAPGTDTQYF
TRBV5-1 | CASSWDRGGSLRKGYYEQYF